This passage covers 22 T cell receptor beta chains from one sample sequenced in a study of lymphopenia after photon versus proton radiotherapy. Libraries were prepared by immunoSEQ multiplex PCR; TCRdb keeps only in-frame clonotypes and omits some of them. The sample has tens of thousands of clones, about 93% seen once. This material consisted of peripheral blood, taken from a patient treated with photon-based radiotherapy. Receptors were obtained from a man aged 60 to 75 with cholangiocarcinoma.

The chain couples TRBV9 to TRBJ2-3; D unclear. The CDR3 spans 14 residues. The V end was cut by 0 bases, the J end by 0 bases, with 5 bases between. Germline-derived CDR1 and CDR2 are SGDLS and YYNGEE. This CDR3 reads CASSVAWSTDTQYF. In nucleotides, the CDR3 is TGTGCCAGCAGCGTAGCATGGAGCACAGATACGCAGTATTTT.

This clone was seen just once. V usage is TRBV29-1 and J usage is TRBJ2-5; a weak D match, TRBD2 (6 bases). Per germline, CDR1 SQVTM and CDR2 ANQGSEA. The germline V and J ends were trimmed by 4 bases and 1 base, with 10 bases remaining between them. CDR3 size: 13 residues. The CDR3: CSVGLEGQETQYF. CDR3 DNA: TGCAGCGTTGGGCTGGAGGGCCAAGAGACCCAGTACTTC.

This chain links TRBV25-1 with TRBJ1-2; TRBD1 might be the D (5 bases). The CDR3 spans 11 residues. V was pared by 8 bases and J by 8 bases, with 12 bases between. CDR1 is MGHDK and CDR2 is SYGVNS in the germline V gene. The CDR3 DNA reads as TGTGCCAGCTCCGGGGCCCGAGGCTACACCTTC. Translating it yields CASSGARGYTF.

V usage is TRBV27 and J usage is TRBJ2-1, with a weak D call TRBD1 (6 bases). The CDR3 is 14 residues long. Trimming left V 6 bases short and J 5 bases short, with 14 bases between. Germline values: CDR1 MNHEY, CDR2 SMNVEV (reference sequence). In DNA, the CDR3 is TGTGCCAGCAGGCTCTACAGGGAGAACAATGAGCAGTTCTTC. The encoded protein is CASRLYRENNEQFF.

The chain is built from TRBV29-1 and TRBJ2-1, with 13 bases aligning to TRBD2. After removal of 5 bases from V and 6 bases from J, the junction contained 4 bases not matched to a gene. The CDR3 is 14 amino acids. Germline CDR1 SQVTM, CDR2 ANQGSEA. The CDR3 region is CSVSGTSGTNEQFF. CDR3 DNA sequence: TGCAGCGTTTCCGGGACTAGCGGGACCAATGAGCAGTTCTTC.

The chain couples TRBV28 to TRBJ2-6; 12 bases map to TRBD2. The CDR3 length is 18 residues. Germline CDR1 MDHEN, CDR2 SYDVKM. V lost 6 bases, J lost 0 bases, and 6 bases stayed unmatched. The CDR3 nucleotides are TGTGCCAGCAGCCCATCTAGCGGGAGGGCCTCTGGGGCCAACGTCCTGACTTTC. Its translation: CASSPSSGRASGANVLTF.

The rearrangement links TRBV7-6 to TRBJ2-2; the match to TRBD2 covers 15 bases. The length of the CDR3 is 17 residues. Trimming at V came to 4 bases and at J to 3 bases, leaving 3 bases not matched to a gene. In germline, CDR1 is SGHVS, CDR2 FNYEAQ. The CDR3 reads CASSSGLAGGDTGELFF. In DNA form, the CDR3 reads TGTGCCAGCAGCTCGGGACTAGCGGGGGGCGACACCGGGGAGCTGTTTTTT. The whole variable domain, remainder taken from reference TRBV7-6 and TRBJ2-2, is GAGVSQSPRYKVTKRGQDVALRCDPISGHVSLYWYRQALGQGPEFLTYFNYEAQQDKSGLPNDRFSAERPEGSISTLTIQRTEQRDSAMYRCASSSGLAGGDTGELFFGEGSRLTVL.

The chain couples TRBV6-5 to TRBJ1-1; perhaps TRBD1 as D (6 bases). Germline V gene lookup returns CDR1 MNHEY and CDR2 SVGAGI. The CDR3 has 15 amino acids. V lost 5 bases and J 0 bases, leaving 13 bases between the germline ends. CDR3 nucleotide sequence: TGTGCCAGCAGTATGGGACACCTATTGAACACTGAAGCTTTCTTT. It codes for CASSMGHLLNTEAFF.

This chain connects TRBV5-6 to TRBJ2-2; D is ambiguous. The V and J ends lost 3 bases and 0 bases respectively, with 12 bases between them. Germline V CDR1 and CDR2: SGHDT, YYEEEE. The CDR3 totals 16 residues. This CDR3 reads CASSYNGVPNTGELFF. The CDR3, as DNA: TGTGCCAGCAGCTACAACGGAGTACCGAACACCGGGGAGCTGTTTTTT.

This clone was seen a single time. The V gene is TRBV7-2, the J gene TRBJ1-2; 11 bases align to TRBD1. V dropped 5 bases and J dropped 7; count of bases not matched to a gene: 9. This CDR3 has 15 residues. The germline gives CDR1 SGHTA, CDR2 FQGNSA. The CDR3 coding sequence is TGTGCCAGCAGCACCTGGACAGGGGGCGCGAGTGGCTACACCTTC. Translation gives CASSTWTGGASGYTF.

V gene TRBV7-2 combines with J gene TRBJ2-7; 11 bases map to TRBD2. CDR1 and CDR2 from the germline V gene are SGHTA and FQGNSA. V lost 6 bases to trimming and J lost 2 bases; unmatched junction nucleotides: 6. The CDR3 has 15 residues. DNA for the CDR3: TGTGCCAGCAGTCTGACTAGCGGGGAGACCTACGAGCAGTACTTC. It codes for CASSLTSGETYEQYF.

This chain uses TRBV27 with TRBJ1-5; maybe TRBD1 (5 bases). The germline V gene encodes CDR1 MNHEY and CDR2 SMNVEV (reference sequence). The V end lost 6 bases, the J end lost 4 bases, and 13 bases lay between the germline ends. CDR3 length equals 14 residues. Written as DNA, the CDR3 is TGTGCCAGCAGCCGGGGACGGGAGAATCAGCCCCAGCATTTT. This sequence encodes CASSRGRENQPQHF.

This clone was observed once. The CDR3 loop reads CASSMSVNTEAFF. For the CDR3, the DNA is TGTGCCAGTAGTATGTCAGTGAACACTGAAGCTTTCTTT. V usage is TRBV19 and J usage is TRBJ1-1; the D is unclear. V was pared by 3 bases and J by 0 bases, with 5 bases between. The CDR3 spans 13 residues. The germline V gene has CDR1 LNHDA and CDR2 SQIVND (reference sequence).

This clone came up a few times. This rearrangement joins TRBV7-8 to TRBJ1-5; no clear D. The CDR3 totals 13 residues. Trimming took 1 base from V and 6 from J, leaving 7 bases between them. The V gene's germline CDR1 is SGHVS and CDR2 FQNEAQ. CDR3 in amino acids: CASSLDSLQPQHF. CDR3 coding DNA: TGTGCCAGCAGCTTAGACTCTCTTCAGCCCCAGCATTTT.

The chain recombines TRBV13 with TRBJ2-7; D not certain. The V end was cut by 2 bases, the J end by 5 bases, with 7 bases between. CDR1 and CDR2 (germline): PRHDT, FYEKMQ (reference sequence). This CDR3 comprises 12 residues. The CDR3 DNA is TGTGCCAGCAGCTTACGCGGAAACGAGCAGTACTTC. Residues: CASSLRGNEQYF.

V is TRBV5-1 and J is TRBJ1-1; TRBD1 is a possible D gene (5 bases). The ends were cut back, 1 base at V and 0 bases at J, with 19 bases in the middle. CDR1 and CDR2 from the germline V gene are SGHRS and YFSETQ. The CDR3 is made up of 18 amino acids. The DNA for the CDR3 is TGCGCCAGCAGCTTGAGTACGGGGGAGGGTAAGATGAACACTGAAGCTTTCTTT. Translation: CASSLSTGEGKMNTEAFF.

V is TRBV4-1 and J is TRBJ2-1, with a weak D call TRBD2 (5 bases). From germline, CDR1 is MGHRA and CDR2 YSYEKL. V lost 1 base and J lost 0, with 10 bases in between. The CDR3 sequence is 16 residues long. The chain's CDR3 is CASSQVLGSSYNEQFF. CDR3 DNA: TGCGCCAGCAGCCAAGTGCTAGGGAGCTCCTACAATGAGCAGTTCTTC.

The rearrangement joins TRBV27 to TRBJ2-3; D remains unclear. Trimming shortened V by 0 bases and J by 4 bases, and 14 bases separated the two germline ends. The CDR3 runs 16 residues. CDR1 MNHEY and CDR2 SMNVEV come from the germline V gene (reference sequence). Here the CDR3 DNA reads TGTGCCAGCAGTTTATCCGGATCCAGGAGACCAGATACGCAGTATTTT. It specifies CASSLSGSRRPDTQYF.

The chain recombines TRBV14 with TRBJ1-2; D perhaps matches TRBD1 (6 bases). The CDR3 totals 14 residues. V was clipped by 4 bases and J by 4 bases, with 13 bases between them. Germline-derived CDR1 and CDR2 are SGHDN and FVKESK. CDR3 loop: CASSLDQGSYGYTF. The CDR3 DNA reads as TGTGCCAGCAGCCTTGACCAGGGGTCCTATGGCTACACCTTC. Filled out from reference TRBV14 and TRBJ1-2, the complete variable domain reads EAGVTQFPSHSVIEKGQTVTLRCDPISGHDNLYWYRRVMGKEIKFLLHFVKESKQDESGMPNNRFLAERTGGTYSTLKVQPAELEDSGVYFCASSLDQGSYGYTFGSGTRLTVV.

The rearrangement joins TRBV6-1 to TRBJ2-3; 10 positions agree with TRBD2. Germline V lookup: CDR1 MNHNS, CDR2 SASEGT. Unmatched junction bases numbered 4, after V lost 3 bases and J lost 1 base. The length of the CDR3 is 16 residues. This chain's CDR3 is CASSDGGTSGTDTQYF. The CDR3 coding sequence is TGTGCCAGCAGTGATGGGGGGACTAGCGGCACAGATACGCAGTATTTT.

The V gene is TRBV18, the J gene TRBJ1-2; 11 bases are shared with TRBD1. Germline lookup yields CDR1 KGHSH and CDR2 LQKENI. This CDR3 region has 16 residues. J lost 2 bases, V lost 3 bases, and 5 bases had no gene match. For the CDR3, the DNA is TGTGCCAGCTCACCGGACCGGGACAGGGGGAACTATGGCTACACCTTC. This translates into CASSPDRDRGNYGYTF.

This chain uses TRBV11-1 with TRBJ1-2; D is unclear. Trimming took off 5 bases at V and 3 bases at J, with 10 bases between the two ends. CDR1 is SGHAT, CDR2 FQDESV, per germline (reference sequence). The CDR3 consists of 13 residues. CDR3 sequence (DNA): TGTGCCAGCAGCCCCGCGGGCTACTATGGCTACACCTTC. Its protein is CASSPAGYYGYTF.